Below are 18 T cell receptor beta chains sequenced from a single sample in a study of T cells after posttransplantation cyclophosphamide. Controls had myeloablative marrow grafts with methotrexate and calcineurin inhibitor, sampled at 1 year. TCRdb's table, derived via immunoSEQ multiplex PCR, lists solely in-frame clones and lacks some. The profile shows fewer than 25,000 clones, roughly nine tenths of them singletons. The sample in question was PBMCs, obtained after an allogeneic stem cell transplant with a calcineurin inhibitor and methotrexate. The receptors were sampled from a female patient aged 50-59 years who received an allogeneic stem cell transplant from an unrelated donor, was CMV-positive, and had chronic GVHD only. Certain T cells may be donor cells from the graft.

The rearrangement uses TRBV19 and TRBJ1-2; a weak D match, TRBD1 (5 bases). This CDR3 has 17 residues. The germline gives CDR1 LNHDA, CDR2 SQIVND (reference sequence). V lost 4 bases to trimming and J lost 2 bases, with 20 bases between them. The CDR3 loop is CASSTAPVEGTNYGYTF. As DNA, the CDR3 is TGTGCCAGTAGTACAGCCCCAGTGGAGGGGACCAACTATGGCTACACCTTC.

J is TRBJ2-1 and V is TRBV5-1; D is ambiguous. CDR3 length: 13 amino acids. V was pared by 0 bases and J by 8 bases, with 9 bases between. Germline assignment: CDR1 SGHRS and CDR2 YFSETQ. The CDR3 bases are TGCGCCAGCAGCTTGGGTGTACTCGATGAGCAGTTCTTC. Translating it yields CASSLGVLDEQFF.

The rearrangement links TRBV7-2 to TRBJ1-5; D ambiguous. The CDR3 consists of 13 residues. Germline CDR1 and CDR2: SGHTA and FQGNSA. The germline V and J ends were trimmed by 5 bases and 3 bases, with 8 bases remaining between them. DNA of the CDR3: TGTGCCAGCAGCCCTATTTTCAATCAGCCCCAGCATTTT. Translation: CASSPIFNQPQHF. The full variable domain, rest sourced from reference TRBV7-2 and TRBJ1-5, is GAGVSQSPSNKVTEKGKDVELRCDPISGHTALYWYRQSLGQGLEFLIYFQGNSAPDKSGLPSDRFSAERTGGSVSTLTIQRTQQEDSAVYLCASSPIFNQPQHFGDGTRLSIL.

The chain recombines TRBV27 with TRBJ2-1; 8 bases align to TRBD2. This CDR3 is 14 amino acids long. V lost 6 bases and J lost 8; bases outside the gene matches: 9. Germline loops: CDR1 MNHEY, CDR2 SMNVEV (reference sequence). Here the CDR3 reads CASRFREGRDEQFF. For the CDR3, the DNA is TGTGCCAGCAGGTTTCGGGAGGGCCGGGATGAGCAGTTCTTC.

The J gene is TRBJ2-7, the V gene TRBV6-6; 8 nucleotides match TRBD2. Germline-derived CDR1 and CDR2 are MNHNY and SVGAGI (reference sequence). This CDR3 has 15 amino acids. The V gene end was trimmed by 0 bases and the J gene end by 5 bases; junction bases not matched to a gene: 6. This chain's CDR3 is CASSYSTGLVNEQYF. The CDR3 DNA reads TGTGCCAGCAGTTACTCGACGGGACTAGTTAACGAGCAGTACTTC.

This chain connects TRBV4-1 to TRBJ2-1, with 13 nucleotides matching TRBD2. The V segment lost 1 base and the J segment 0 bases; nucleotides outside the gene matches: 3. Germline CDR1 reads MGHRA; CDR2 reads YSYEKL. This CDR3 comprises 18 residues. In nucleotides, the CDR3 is TGCGCCAGCAGCCAAGGGGGACTAGCGGGATTCTCCTACAATGAGCAGTTCTTC. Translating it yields CASSQGGLAGFSYNEQFF.

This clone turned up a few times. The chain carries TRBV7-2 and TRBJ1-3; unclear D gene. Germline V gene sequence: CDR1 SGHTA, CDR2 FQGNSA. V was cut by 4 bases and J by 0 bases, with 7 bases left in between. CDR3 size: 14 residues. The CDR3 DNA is TGTGCCAGCAGCTGGCGGCCCTCTGGAAACACCATATATTTT. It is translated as CASSWRPSGNTIYF.

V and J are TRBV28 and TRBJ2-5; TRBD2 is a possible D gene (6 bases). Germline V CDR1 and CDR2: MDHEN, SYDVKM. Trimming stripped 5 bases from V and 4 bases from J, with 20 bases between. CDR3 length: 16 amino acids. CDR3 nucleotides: TGTGCCAGCAGTATAACGACACAGGTCGGGGGAGAGACCCAGTACTTC. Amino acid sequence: CASSITTQVGGETQYF.

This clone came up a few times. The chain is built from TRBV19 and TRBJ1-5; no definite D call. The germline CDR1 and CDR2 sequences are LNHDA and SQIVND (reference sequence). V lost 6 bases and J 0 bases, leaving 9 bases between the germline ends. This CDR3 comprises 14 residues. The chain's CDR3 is CASRTGYSNQPQHF. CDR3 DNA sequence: TGTGCCAGTAGAACCGGGTATAGCAATCAGCCCCAGCATTTT.

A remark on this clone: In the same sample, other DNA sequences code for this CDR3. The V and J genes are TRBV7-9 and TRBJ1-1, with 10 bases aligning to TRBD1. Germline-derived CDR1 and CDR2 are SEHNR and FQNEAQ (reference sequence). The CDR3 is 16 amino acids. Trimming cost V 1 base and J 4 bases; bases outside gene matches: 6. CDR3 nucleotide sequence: TGTGCCAGCAGCTTAGGGGACAGGGGAGGGAGCACTGAAGCTTTCTTT. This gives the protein CASSLGDRGGSTEAFF.

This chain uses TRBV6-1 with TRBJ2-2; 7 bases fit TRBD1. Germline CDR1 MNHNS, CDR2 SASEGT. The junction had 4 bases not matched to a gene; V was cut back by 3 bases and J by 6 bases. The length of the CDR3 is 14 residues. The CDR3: CASSETGQPGELFF. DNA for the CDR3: TGTGCCAGCAGTGAGACGGGACAGCCCGGGGAGCTGTTTTTT.

CDR3 in amino acids: CASRVGRITDTQYF. Here the CDR3 DNA reads TGTGCCAGCAGGGTCGGGAGGATCACAGATACGCAGTATTTT. The chain links TRBV28 to TRBJ2-3; TRBD2 agrees at 7 bases. Unmatched junction bases numbered 5, after V lost 6 bases and J lost 2 bases. This CDR3 has 14 amino acids. In germline, CDR1 is MDHEN, CDR2 SYDVKM. Variable domain in full (rest from reference TRBV28 and TRBJ2-3): DVKVTQSSRYLVKRTGEKVFLECVQDMDHENMFWYRQDPGLGLRLIYFSYDVKMKEKGDIPEGYSVSREKKERFSLILESASTNQTSMYLCASRVGRITDTQYFGPGTRLTVL.

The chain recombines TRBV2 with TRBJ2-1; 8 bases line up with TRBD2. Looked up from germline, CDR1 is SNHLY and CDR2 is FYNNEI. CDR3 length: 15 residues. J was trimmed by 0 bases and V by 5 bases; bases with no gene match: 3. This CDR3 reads CASSTSGSSYNEQFF. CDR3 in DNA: TGTGCCAGCAGTACTAGCGGTAGCTCCTACAATGAGCAGTTCTTC.

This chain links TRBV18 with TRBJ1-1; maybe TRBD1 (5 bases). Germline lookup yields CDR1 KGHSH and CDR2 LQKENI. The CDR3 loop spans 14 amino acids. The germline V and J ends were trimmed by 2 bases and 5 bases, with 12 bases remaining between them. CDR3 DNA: TGTGCCAGCTCACCATCCGGGGGGTGGACTGAAGCTTTCTTT. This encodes CASSPSGGWTEAFF.

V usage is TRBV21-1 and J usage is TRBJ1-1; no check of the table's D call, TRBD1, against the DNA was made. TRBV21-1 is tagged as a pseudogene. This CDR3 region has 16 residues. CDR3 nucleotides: TGTGCCAGCAGCGAACCCTTAGACAGGGCCCACACTGAAGCTTTCTTT. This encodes CASSEPLDRAHTEAFF.

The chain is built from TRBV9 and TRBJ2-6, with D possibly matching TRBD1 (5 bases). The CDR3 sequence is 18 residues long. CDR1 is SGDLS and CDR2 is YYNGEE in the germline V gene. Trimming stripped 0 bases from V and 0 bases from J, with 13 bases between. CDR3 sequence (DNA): TGTGCCAGCAGCGTAGTAGCAGGACACCTCTCTGGGGCCAACGTCCTGACTTTC. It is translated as CASSVVAGHLSGANVLTF.

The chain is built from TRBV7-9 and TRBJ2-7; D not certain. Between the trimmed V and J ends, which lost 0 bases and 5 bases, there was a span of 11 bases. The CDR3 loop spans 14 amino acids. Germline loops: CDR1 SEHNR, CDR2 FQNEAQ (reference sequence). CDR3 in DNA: TGTGCCAGCAGCTTAGCGCGTGGCGGAGACGAGCAGTACTTC. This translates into CASSLARGGDEQYF.

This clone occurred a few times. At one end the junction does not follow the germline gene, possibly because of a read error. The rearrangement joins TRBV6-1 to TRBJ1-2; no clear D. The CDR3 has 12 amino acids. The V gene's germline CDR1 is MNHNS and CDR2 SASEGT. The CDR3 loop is CASTELATGYTF. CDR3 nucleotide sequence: TGTGCCAGCACTGAACTGGCCACCGGCTACACCTTC.